This T cell receptor beta chain was recorded in a study of cytomegalovirus exposure and HLA in healthy donors. Overall study findings and caveats: In vitro data verified a few CMV-associated chains as specific for CMV antigens. Reports showed the classifier diagnosing cytomegalovirus status with high specificity and sensitivity. The majority of TCR sequences were rare, yet some public TCRs appeared in many donors. Clusters of TCRs from the first cohort tended to co-occur in the 95 to 150 validation repertoires (as a later analysis found).

For this clone: Antigen unknown.

Data came from immunoSEQ multiplex PCR; TCRdb stores just in-frame clones and leaves some out. The sample lists about 73,000 clones; around 90% were seen once. The sequenced material came from PBMCs. The clonotype was recovered from a woman aged 18-30 years in good health and CMV-seropositive.

The CDR3 loop is CASSLRQGRANTGELFF. For the CDR3, the DNA is TGTGCCAGCAGCCTCCGACAGGGGCGCGCGAACACCGGGGAGCTGTTTTTT. The chain is built from TRBV27 and TRBJ2-2; TRBD1 matches at 8 bases. The CDR3 is 17 amino acids. Looked up from germline, CDR1 is MNHEY and CDR2 is SMNVEV (reference sequence). The J segment lost 0 bases and the V segment lost 6 bases, leaving 9 bases of the junction unmatched.